Following are 9 T cell receptor beta chains from one sample sequenced in a study of cytomegalovirus exposure and HLA in healthy donors. Researchers ran the PCR with 60 Vbeta and 13 Jbeta primers. Produced via immunoSEQ multiplex PCR; TCRdb's table is partial and in-frame only. The table lists 85,000 to 100,000 clones, about three quarters of them singletons. The sample taken for sequencing was PBMCs. The receptors stem from a man aged 45-65 years in good health and CMV-seropositive.

The chain joins TRBV5-8 to TRBJ1-1, with 7 bases that match TRBD1. The V gene's germline CDR1 is SGHTS and CDR2 YDEGEE. The CDR3 extends over 16 amino acids. Losses at the gene ends were 3 bases for V and 6 bases for J; bases not matched to a gene: 14. CDR3 in amino acids: CASSSKGAVLYSEAFF. CDR3 in DNA: TGTGCCAGCAGCTCTAAGGGGGCGGTTTTGTACTCTGAAGCTTTCTTT.

V and J are TRBV10-3 and TRBJ2-4; D possibly corresponds to TRBD1 (6 bases). V was cut by 9 bases and J by 5 bases, with 20 bases left in between. This CDR3 has 15 residues. CDR1 is ENHRY and CDR2 is SYGVKD in the germline V gene. The CDR3 protein is CAIRNSGTQQNIQYF. CDR3 sequence (DNA): TGTGCCATAAGGAACTCGGGGACACAACAAAACATTCAGTACTTC.

CDR3 in amino acids: CASSQGQRSNQPQHF. CDR3 in DNA: TGCGCCAGCAGCCAAGGCCAACGGAGCAATCAGCCCCAGCATTTT. The rearrangement links TRBV4-3 to TRBJ1-5; D is ambiguous. Trimming shortened V by 1 base and J by 1 base, and 8 bases separated the two germline ends. The CDR3 is 15 residues long. CDR1 LGHNA and CDR2 YSLEER come from the germline V gene.

The rearrangement uses TRBV14 and TRBJ2-3; 11 bases line up with TRBD2. The trim removed 0 bases at V and 2 bases at J, leaving 10 bases unmatched. Germline V gives CDR1 SGHDN, CDR2 FVKESK. The CDR3 is 19 amino acids. The CDR3 protein is CASSQDTLTSGAFTDTQYF. CDR3 nucleotides: TGTGCCAGCAGCCAAGATACCCTGACTAGCGGGGCATTCACAGATACGCAGTATTTT.

The chain recombines TRBV7-8 with TRBJ2-7; 8 positions match TRBD1. Germline values: CDR1 SGHVS, CDR2 FQNEAQ. The CDR3 contains 14 residues. J was trimmed by 6 bases and V by 4 bases; bases with no gene match: 8. CDR3 DNA sequence: TGTGCCAGCAGCTCCCGACAGGGGTGGAGCGAGCAGTACTTC. Translating it yields CASSSRQGWSEQYF.

This chain joins TRBV10-2 and TRBJ2-7, with 7 bases lining up with TRBD1. V was pared by 8 bases and J by 3 bases, with 1 base of the junction left unmatched. The CDR3 sequence is 11 residues long. Germline V gene data show CDR1 as WSHSY and CDR2 as SAAADI. The CDR3 nucleotides are TGCGCCAGCGGGGACAGCTACGAGCAGTACTTC. Its translation: CASGDSYEQYF.

The CDR3 region is CASSLGTGAPEQFF. Written as DNA, the CDR3 is TGTGCCAGCAGCTTAGGGACAGGGGCCCCTGAGCAGTTCTTC. The genes are TRBV7-9 and TRBJ2-1; 9 nucleotides align to TRBD1. CDR3 length equals 14 residues. V lost 1 base to trimming and J lost 9 bases; unmatched junction nucleotides: 4. Germline V lookup: CDR1 SEHNR, CDR2 FQNEAQ (reference sequence).

The genes are TRBV2 and TRBJ2-1; 11 nucleotides line up with TRBD1. This CDR3 is 16 amino acids long. CDR1 is SNHLY and CDR2 is FYNNEI in the germline V gene. V dropped 6 bases and J dropped 6; count of bases not matched to a gene: 10. The CDR3 here is CASRLGPGQGVNEQFF. CDR3 DNA: TGTGCCAGCAGGCTGGGACCGGGACAGGGGGTCAATGAGCAGTTCTTC.

The chain recombines TRBV28 with TRBJ1-6; a weak D match, TRBD1 (5 bases). The germline gives CDR1 MDHEN, CDR2 SYDVKM. The CDR3 is 14 amino acids. Trimming shortened V by 10 bases and J by 5 bases, and 15 bases separated the two germline ends. CDR3 coding DNA: TGTGCCACAACAACCCGGACAAATAATTCACCCCTCCACTTT. Its translation: CATTTRTNNSPLHF.